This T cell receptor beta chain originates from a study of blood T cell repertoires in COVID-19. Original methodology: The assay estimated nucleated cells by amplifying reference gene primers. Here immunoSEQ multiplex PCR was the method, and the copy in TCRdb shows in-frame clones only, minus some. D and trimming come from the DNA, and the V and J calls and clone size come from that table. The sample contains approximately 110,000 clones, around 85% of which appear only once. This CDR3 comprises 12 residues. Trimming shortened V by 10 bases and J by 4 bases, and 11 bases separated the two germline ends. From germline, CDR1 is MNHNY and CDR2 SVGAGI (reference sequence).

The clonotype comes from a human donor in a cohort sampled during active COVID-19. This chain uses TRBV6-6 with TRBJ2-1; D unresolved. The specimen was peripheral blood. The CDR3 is CATSPRYNEQFF. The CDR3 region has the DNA TGTGCCACTTCACCCAGATACAATGAGCAGTTCTTC.